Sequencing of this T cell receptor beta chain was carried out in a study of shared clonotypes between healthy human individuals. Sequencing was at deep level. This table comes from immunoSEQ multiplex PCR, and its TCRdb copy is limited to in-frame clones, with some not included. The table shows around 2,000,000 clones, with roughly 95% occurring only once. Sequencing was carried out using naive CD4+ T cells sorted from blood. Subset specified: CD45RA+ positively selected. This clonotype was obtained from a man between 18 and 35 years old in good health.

The CDR3 spells CSVGASSSTDTQYF. The CDR3 DNA reads as TGCAGCGTTGGGGCCTCTTCTTCCACAGATACGCAGTATTTT. The chain has TRBV29-1 and TRBJ2-3; D remains ambiguous. CDR1 and CDR2 (germline): SQVTM, ANQGSEA. This CDR3 spans 14 amino acids. The germline V and J ends were trimmed by 4 bases and 2 bases, with 13 bases remaining between them.